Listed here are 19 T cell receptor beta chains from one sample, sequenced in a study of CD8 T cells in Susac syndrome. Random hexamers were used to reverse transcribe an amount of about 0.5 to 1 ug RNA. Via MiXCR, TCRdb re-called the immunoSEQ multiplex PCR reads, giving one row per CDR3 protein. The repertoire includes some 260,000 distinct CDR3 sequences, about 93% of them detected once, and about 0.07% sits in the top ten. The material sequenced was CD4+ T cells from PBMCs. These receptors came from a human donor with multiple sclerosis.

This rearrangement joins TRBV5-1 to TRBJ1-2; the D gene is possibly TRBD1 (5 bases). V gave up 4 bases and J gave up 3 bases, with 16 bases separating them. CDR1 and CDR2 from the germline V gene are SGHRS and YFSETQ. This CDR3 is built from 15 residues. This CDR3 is CASSQDGQGDYGYTF. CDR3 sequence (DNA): TGCGCCAGCAGCCAGGACGGTCAGGGAGACTATGGCTACACCTTC.

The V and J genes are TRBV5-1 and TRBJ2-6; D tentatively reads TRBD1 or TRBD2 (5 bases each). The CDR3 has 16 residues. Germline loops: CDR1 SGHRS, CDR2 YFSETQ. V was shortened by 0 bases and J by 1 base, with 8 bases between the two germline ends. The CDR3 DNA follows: TGCGCCAGCAGCTTGGATGGGGGATCTGGGGCCAACGTCCTGACTTTC. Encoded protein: CASSLDGGSGANVLTF.

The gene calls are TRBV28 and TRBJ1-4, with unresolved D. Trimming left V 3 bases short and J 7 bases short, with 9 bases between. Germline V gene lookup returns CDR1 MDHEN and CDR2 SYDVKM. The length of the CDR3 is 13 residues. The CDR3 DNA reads TGTGCCAGCAGTTTGACGGTCGGTGAAAAACTGTTTTTT. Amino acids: CASSLTVGEKLFF.

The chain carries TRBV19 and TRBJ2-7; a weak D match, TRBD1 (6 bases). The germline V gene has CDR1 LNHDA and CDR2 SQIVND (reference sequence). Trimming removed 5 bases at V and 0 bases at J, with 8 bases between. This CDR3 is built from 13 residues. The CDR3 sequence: CASSRDNSYEQYF. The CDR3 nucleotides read TGTGCCAGTAGTCGGGACAACTCCTACGAGCAGTACTTC.

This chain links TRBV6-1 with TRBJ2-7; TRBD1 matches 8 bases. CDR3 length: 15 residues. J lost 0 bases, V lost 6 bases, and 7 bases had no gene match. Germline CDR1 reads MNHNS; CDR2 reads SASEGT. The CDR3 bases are TGTGCCAGCAGGTTGGGACAGGCGAGCTCCTACGAGCAGTACTTC. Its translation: CASRLGQASSYEQYF.

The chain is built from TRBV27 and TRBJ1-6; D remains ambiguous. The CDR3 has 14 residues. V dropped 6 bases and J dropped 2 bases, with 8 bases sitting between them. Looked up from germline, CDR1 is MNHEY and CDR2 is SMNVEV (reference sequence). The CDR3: CASSPTPYNSPLHF. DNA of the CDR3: TGTGCCAGCAGCCCTACACCCTATAATTCACCCCTCCACTTT.

Written as DNA, the CDR3 is TGTGCCAGCGATGGACAGGGGGCAGGGGGGACTGAAGCTTTCTTT. Translating it yields CASDGQGAGGTEAFF. The J gene is TRBJ1-1, the V gene TRBV2; 11 nucleotides agree with TRBD1. This CDR3 is built from 15 residues. With V trimmed by 8 bases and J by 5 bases, 10 bases remained unmatched. Germline lookup yields CDR1 SNHLY and CDR2 FYNNEI.

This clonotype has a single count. The CDR3 coding sequence is TGTGCCAGCAGCTGGACTAGCGGAGGGGGGAATGAGCAGTTCTTC. Protein product: CASSWTSGGGNEQFF. The chain carries TRBV3-1 and TRBJ2-1; 10 nucleotides align to TRBD2. V was clipped by 5 bases and J by 7 bases; unmatched bases: 8. Germline assignment: CDR1 LGHDT and CDR2 YNNKEL (reference sequence). The CDR3 has 15 residues.

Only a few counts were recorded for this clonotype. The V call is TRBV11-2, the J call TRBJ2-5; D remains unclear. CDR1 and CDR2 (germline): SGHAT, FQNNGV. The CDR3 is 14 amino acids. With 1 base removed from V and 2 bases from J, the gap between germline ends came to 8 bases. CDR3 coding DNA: TGTGCCAGCAGCTTAGCGCCTGGGCAAGAGACCCAGTACTTC. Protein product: CASSLAPGQETQYF.

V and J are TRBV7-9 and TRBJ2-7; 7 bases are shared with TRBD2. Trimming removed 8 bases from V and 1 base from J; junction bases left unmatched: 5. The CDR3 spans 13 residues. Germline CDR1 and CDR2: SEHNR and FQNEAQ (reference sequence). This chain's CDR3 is CASGWEGSYEQYF. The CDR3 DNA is TGTGCCAGCGGTTGGGAGGGTTCCTACGAGCAGTACTTC.

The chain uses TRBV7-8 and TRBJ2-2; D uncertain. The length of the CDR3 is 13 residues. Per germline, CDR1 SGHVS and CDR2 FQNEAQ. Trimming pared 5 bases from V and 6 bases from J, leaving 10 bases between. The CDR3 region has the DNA TGTGCCAGCAGCCCCGAGAGGCCCGGGGAGCTGTTTTTT. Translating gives CASSPERPGELFF.

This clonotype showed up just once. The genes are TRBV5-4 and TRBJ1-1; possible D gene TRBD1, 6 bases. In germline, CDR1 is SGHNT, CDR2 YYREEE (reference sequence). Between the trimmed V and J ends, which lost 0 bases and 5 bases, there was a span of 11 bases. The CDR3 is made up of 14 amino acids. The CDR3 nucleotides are TGTGCCAGCAGCTTGGAGACCAGGGGAACTGAAGCTTTCTTT. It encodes CASSLETRGTEAFF.

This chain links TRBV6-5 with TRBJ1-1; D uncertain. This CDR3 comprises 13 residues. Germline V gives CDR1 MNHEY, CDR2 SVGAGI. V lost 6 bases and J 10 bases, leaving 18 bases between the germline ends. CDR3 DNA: TGTGCCAGCAGACCCGACACCTACCAAGGAGCTTTCTTT. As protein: CASRPDTYQGAFF.

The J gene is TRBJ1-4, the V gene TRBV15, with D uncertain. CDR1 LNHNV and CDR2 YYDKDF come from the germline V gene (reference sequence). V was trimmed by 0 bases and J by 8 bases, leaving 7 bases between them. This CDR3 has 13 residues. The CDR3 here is CATSRESGEKLFF. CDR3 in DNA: TGTGCCACCAGCAGAGAAAGTGGGGAAAAACTGTTTTTT.

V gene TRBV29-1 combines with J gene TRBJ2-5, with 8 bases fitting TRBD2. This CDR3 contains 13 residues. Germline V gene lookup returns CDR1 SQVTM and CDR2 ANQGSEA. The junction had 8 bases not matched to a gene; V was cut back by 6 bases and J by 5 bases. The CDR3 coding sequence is TGCAGCGTAGCACAGAGACTAGCGGAGACCCAGTACTTC. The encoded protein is CSVAQRLAETQYF.

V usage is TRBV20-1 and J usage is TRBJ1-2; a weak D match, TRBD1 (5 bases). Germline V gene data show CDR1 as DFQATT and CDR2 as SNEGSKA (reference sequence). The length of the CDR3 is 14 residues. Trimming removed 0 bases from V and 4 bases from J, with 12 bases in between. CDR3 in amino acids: CSARDGGAVYGYTF. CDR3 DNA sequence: TGCAGTGCTAGAGATGGCGGGGCAGTCTATGGCTACACCTTC.

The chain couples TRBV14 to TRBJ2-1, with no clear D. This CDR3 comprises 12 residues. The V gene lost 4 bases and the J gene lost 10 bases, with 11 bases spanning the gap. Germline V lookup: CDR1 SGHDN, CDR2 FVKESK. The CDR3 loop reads CASSRSPWEQFF. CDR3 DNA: TGTGCCAGCAGCCGATCTCCGTGGGAGCAGTTCTTC.

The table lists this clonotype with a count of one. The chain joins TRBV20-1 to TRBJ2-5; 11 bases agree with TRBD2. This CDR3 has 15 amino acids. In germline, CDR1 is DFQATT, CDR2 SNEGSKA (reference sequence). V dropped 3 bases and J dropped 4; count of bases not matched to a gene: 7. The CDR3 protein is CSASGLAGGRETQYF. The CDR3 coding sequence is TGCAGTGCTAGTGGGTTAGCGGGAGGGCGAGAGACCCAGTACTTC.

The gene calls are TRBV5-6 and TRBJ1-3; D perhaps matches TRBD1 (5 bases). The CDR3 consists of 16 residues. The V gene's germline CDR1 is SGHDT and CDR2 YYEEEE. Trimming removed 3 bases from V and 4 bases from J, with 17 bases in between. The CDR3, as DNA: TGTGCCAGCAGCTCTCCGGGGCTGCCCTCCGGAAACACCATATATTTT. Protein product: CASSSPGLPSGNTIYF.